The source of this T cell receptor (beta chain) is a study of shared clonotypes between healthy human individuals. The overall study: Donor composition was a couple of women and a few men, aged 18 to 49. Researchers assigned three CD4 naive, three CD4 memory, two CD8 naive and one CD8 memory plate to each donor.

Germline CDR1 is MDHEN and CDR2 is SYDVKM. The CDR3 length is 15 residues. The ends were cut back, 1 base at V and 1 base at J, with 5 bases in the middle. Naive-designated CD8 cells lacked CD45RO, were positively enriched for CCR7, and omitted terminally differentiated effector memory CD45RA+ cells. Per the authors' pipeline: Junction-only sequences without quality scores were provided by ImmunoSEQ, so filtering was different. The protocol was immunoSEQ multiplex PCR, while the TCRdb copy is restricted to in-frame clones and leaves out a portion. V, J and clone size are taken as reported in that table, and D and trimming were inferred from the DNA itself. The table lists about 2.1 million clones, 93% of them singletons. A remark on this clone: Antigen specificity is unknown. Additional DNA sequences in this sample encode the identical CDR3.

Findings of the study overall: The rarefaction results pointed to incomplete sorted-subset sequencing despite large depth.

The specimen sequenced was naive CD8+ T cells from PBMCs. The TCR originated in a man aged 18 to 35 in good health. Some clones in this sample may be carry-over from other donors' samples. The rearrangement links TRBV28 to TRBJ2-6, with D hard to call. The CDR3 here is CASSLSGSGANVLTF. The CDR3 coding sequence is TGTGCCAGCAGTTTATCTGGTTCTGGGGCCAACGTCCTGACTTTC.